This T cell receptor (beta chain) comes out of a study of T-cell reconstitution after alpha-beta-depleted transplantation in children. Study-level results: T-cell numbers and diversity one year post-transplant derived largely from freshly generated T cells. Alpha-beta T cells about two months after transplant reportedly derived from several hundred expanded graft clones.

V dropped 1 base and J dropped 4; count of bases not matched to a gene: 4. The CDR3 totals 15 residues. Germline loops: CDR1 SEHNR, CDR2 FQNEAQ (reference sequence). A word on this clonotype: Its target is unknown.

A TCRbeta library incorporating unique molecular identifiers was prepared. TCRdb recomputed calls from the PCR reads with MiXCR, one row per CDR3 protein. This sample has fewer than 150,000 distinct CDR3 sequences, with approximately 22% found just once. The gene calls are TRBV7-9 and TRBJ2-1; 7 nucleotides agree with TRBD2. The sequence came from a male patient under 10 years old who had a stem cell transplant for chronic granulomatous disease, so the T cells may come from the graft donor. The sample here was PBMCs, mostly from graft donor cells, taken 180 days after TCRalphabeta/CD19-depleted stem cell transplant. The CDR3 nucleotides read TGTGCCAGCAGCTTAGTGCGGGGGAATTACAATGAGCAGTTCTTC. This codes for CASSLVRGNYNEQFF.